The TCR beta chain under discussion was sequenced for a study of T cell responses to AZD1222 COVID-19 vaccine. Study outcomes and limitations: Baseline testing showed seropositivity in only six or seven AZD1222 recipients.

V lost 0 bases and J lost 8, with 11 bases in between. This CDR3 has 14 residues. Germline CDR1 SEHNR, CDR2 FQNEAQ (reference sequence). The assay was immunoSEQ multiplex PCR, and TCRdb's table has in-frame clones only and misses some. The sample comprises some 130,000 clones, more than 75% of which are singletons, and approximately 0.98% rests with the top ten. Of note for this clone: Its antigen remains unidentified.

Sequencing was performed on peripheral blood, taken 28 days after the second AZD1222 dose. This clonotype originated in an adult who received the AZD1222 COVID-19 vaccine. The chain combines TRBV7-9 with TRBJ1-5, with a possible D match to TRBD1 (5 bases). The CDR3 region is CASSLAGEFKPQHF. Here the CDR3 DNA reads TGTGCCAGCAGCTTAGCGGGGGAGTTCAAGCCCCAGCATTTT.